The next 19 T cell receptor beta chains were all read from a single sample in a study of blood T cell repertoires in COVID-19. Method: immunoSEQ multiplex PCR; TCRdb's copy keeps in-frame clones and lacks some. This sample yields 210,000 or so clones, of which about 90% are seen a single time; 1.9% belongs to the top ten. The sequenced material came from peripheral blood. The receptors stem from a man aged 35-49 years with active or convalescent COVID-19.

V gene TRBV2 combines with J gene TRBJ2-7; D may be TRBD1 (6 bases). The V and J ends lost 7 bases and 2 bases respectively, with 15 bases between them. The V gene's germline CDR1 is SNHLY and CDR2 FYNNEI. CDR3 length: 14 amino acids. CDR3 nucleotides: TGTGCCAGCACTACACGAGGACAGACCTACGAGCAGTACTTC. It is translated as CASTTRGQTYEQYF.

The genes are TRBV6-5 and TRBJ2-3; 8 bases are shared with TRBD1. V was pared by 6 bases and J by 0 bases, with 5 bases of the junction left unmatched. This CDR3 comprises 15 residues. The germline V gene has CDR1 MNHEY and CDR2 SVGAGI. Here the CDR3 reads CASSDRGTSTDTQYF. CDR3 coding DNA: TGTGCCAGCAGCGACAGGGGAACTAGCACAGATACGCAGTATTTT.

The chain links TRBV5-8 to TRBJ2-3; 8 nucleotides line up with TRBD2. The CDR3 is 14 residues long. CDR1 SGHTS and CDR2 YDEGEE come from the germline V gene. The trim removed 2 bases at V and 4 bases at J, leaving 3 bases unmatched. CDR3 bases: TGTGCCAGCAGCTTCGGGAGGGCCCCAGATACGCAGTATTTT. It specifies CASSFGRAPDTQYF.

This chain's CDR3 is CASSKRLLSNTDTQYF. The CDR3 bases are TGTGCCAGTAGTAAAAGACTGTTATCGAACACAGATACGCAGTATTTT. This chain uses TRBV19 with TRBJ2-3; D remains ambiguous. With 4 bases removed from V and 2 bases from J, the gap between germline ends came to 16 bases. Germline assignment: CDR1 LNHDA and CDR2 SQIVND (reference sequence). The CDR3 extends over 16 amino acids.

This chain uses TRBV7-3 with TRBJ1-1, with D possibly matching TRBD1 (6 bases). V lost 6 bases, J lost 4 bases, and 15 bases lay in between. CDR1 and CDR2 (germline): SGHTA, FQGTGA. The CDR3 totals 14 residues. CDR3: CASSLQGSGTEAFF. Written as DNA, the CDR3 is TGTGCCAGCAGTTTACAGGGATCTGGCACTGAAGCTTTCTTT.

This clone was observed a few times. The rearrangement links TRBV9 to TRBJ2-3; TRBD2 matches at 8 bases. The CDR3 covers 15 residues. Germline loops: CDR1 SGDLS, CDR2 YYNGEE. The junction had 3 bases not matched to a gene; V was cut back by 3 bases and J by 0 bases. The CDR3 DNA follows: TGTGCCAGCAGCGCTAGCGGGTCTAGCACAGATACGCAGTATTTT. This gives the protein CASSASGSSTDTQYF.

The chain couples TRBV5-5 to TRBJ1-2, with 8 positions matching TRBD1. The CDR3 contains 16 residues. Germline values: CDR1 SGHKS, CDR2 YYEKEE (reference sequence). V was pared by 0 bases and J by 3 bases, with 7 bases of the junction left unmatched. The CDR3 DNA reads as TGTGCCAGCAGCTTGGCCCGACAGGGGTCAGACTATGGCTACACCTTC. Translated: CASSLARQGSDYGYTF.

The CDR3 nucleotides are TGTGCCAGCAGTACCGCCGGAGCCTCTAATGAAAAACTGTTTTTT. Protein: CASSTAGASNEKLFF. This chain uses TRBV27 with TRBJ1-4; D call uncertain. Germline V gene data show CDR1 as MNHEY and CDR2 as SMNVEV (reference sequence). This CDR3 spans 15 amino acids. Trimming left V 5 bases short and J 3 bases short, with 13 bases between.

The J gene is TRBJ2-3, the V gene TRBV25-1; a possible D gene is TRBD2 (5 bases). This CDR3 has 13 amino acids. Germline V gives CDR1 MGHDK, CDR2 SYGVNS. V lost 3 bases and J lost 1, with 5 bases in between. CDR3 DNA sequence: TGTGCCAGCAGTGAGAGGGGCACAGATACGCAGTATTTT. Encoded protein: CASSERGTDTQYF.

The chain joins TRBV9 to TRBJ2-1; 8 bases map to TRBD1. CDR3 length: 15 amino acids. The germline CDR1 and CDR2 sequences are SGDLS and YYNGEE. Losses at the gene ends were 0 bases for V and 5 bases for J; bases not matched to a gene: 4. The CDR3 sequence is CASSVAEQGDNEQFF. CDR3 nucleotide sequence: TGTGCCAGCAGCGTAGCGGAACAGGGGGACAATGAGCAGTTCTTC. Looking up the rest from reference TRBV9 and TRBJ2-1 gives the full variable domain: DSGVTQTPKHLITATGQRVTLRCSPRSGDLSVYWYQQSLDQGLQFLIQYYNGEERAKGNILERFSAQQFPDLHSELNLSSLELGDSALYFCASSVAEQGDNEQFFGPGTRLTVL.

This clone has just one count. The chain employs TRBV27 and TRBJ1-4; 12 bases agree with TRBD1. CDR1 is MNHEY, CDR2 SMNVEV, per germline (reference sequence). This CDR3 has 18 residues. With 6 bases clipped from V and 2 bases from J, the junction kept 10 bases outside the gene matches. The CDR3 nucleotides are TGTGCCAGCAGCTACCGTCCGGGACAGGGGGCCACTAATGAAAAACTGTTTTTT. Amino acid sequence: CASSYRPGQGATNEKLFF.

The rearrangement links TRBV5-5 to TRBJ2-1; 16 bases are a match to TRBD2. The V and J ends lost 4 bases and 7 bases, in that order; junction bases with no gene match: 8. The CDR3 is 17 amino acids. CDR1 is SGHKS and CDR2 is YYEKEE in the germline V gene (reference sequence). In DNA, the CDR3 is TGTGCCAGCAGCCCCTCGGGACTAGCGGGGGGGCTGAATGAGCAGTTCTTC. This gives the protein CASSPSGLAGGLNEQFF.

The chain recombines TRBV3-1 (or the pseudogene TRBV3-2) with TRBJ2-7; 9 bases agree with TRBD1. The CDR3 is 16 residues long. J gave up 5 bases and V 1 base, and 9 bases lay outside the gene matches. Germline CDR1 reads LGHDT; CDR2 reads YNNKEL (reference sequence). CDR3 sequence: CASSQARDRVFDEQYF. Written as DNA, the CDR3 is TGTGCCAGCAGCCAAGCTCGGGACAGGGTTTTCGACGAGCAGTACTTC.

The V call is TRBV9, the J call TRBJ2-3, with no clear D. Trimming removed 4 bases at V and 2 bases at J, with 11 bases between. Germline-derived CDR1 and CDR2 are SGDLS and YYNGEE. The CDR3 extends over 14 amino acids. In DNA, the CDR3 is TGTGCCAGCAGCACCCGAGGCCTCACAGATACGCAGTATTTT. It translates to CASSTRGLTDTQYF.

CDR3 DNA sequence: TGTGCCAGCAGAACCCTGACAGGGGCCGCCACTGAAGCTTTCTTT. Protein: CASRTLTGAATEAFF. This rearrangement joins TRBV27 to TRBJ1-1; 8 bases fit TRBD1. Germline CDR1 reads MNHEY; CDR2 reads SMNVEV (reference sequence). After removal of 6 bases from V and 4 bases from J, the junction contained 10 bases not matched to a gene. The CDR3 is 15 amino acids.

This clone occurred once. In DNA, the CDR3 is TGTGCCAGCAGTGCACAGGGGCATTCCTACGAGCAGTACTTC. Protein product: CASSAQGHSYEQYF. The chain joins TRBV9 to TRBJ2-7; 7 bases align to TRBD1. CDR3 length equals 14 residues. V dropped 5 bases and J dropped 1; count of bases not matched to a gene: 6. CDR1 is SGDLS and CDR2 is YYNGEE in the germline V gene.

The rearrangement links TRBV29-1 to TRBJ1-1, with TRBD1 matching over 10 bases. This CDR3 is built from 15 residues. The J segment lost 4 bases and the V segment lost 1 base, leaving 6 bases of the junction unmatched. Germline lookup yields CDR1 SQVTM and CDR2 ANQGSEA. The CDR3 sequence: CSVEGSGQGITEAFF. Here the CDR3 DNA reads TGCAGCGTTGAAGGTTCGGGACAGGGGATCACTGAAGCTTTCTTT.

Written as DNA, the CDR3 is TGCGCCAGCAGTGAGTCCGACAGGGGCACCGGGGAGCTGTTTTTT. Protein: CASSESDRGTGELFF. This rearrangement joins TRBV10-2 to TRBJ2-2; 8 bases fit TRBD1. The ends lost 0 bases at V and 4 bases at J; junction bases unmatched: 1. There are 15 residues in the CDR3. Germline CDR1 reads WSHSY; CDR2 reads SAAADI.

Comments on this clone: Other DNA sequences within the sample encode an identical CDR3. The V call is TRBV5-1, the J call TRBJ1-2, with D maybe TRBD1 (6 bases). V was cut by 5 bases and J by 2 bases, with 10 bases left in between. Germline values: CDR1 SGHRS, CDR2 YFSETQ. This CDR3 spans 13 amino acids. In nucleotides, the CDR3 is TGCGCCAGCAGGCCCACAGGGAACTATGGCTACACCTTC. Amino acid sequence: CASRPTGNYGYTF. Using reference TRBV5-1 and TRBJ1-2 for the parts outside the CDR3, the full variable domain is KAGVTQTPRYLIKTRGQQVTLSCSPISGHRSVSWYQQTPGQGLQFLFEYFSETQRNKGNFPGRFSGRQFSNSRSEMNVSTLELGDSALYLCASRPTGNYGYTFGSGTRLTVV.